Below, 15 T cell receptor beta chains from the same sample are listed, as sequenced in a study of CD8 T cells in ankylosing spondylitis. MiXCR, applied by TCRdb to the 5' RACE reads, yields one record per CDR3 protein. The data contain just over 350,000 distinct CDR3 sequences, 20% of them singletons. The sequencing input was blood, either unsorted or a sorted T cell fraction (not recorded which). Every receptor here comes from a male donor with ankylosing spondylitis or in good health (not recorded which).

The chain carries TRBV29-1 and TRBJ2-7; D is uncertain. From germline, CDR1 is SQVTM and CDR2 ANQGSEA. The CDR3 loop spans 13 amino acids. V was shortened by 0 bases and J by 2 bases, with 8 bases between the two germline ends. The CDR3 is CSVEEETPYEQYF. The CDR3, as DNA: TGCAGCGTTGAAGAAGAAACCCCCTACGAGCAGTACTTC.

This clonotype was seen more than once but under ten times. V usage is TRBV27 and J usage is TRBJ2-3; 7 bases are a match to TRBD1. Germline CDR1 and CDR2: MNHEY and SMNVEV (reference sequence). V shed 3 bases and J 1 base; nucleotides not matched to a gene: 10. The CDR3 sequence is 17 residues long. CDR3 nucleotide sequence: TGTGCCAGCAGTTTCCGACAGGGCCCTAGTGGCACAGATACGCAGTATTTT. Its protein product is CASSFRQGPSGTDTQYF.

This clonotype was picked up a small number of times. This rearrangement joins TRBV10-3 to TRBJ2-3; weak D call: TRBD2 (5 bases). V lost 0 bases and J 5 bases, leaving 9 bases between the germline ends. The CDR3 is 14 amino acids. Germline loops: CDR1 ENHRY, CDR2 SYGVKD. The CDR3 DNA reads TGTGCCATCAGTGAGTCTATACGGGGAGATACGCAGTATTTT. Protein product: CAISESIRGDTQYF.

This chain's CDR3 is CASSEFQDITWNEQFF. The CDR3 DNA follows: TGTGCCAGCAGTGAATTTCAGGACATCACTTGGAATGAGCAGTTCTTC. J is TRBJ2-1 and V is TRBV2; D is perhaps TRBD1 (5 bases). The V end lost 2 bases, the J end lost 7 bases, and 18 bases lay between the germline ends. This CDR3 comprises 16 residues. Germline V lookup: CDR1 SNHLY, CDR2 FYNNEI. Full variable domain (outside the CDR3, taken from reference TRBV2 and TRBJ2-1): EPEVTQTPSHQVTQMGQEVILRCVPISNHLYFYWYRQILGQKVEFLVSFYNNEISEKSEIFDDQFSVERPDGSNFTLKIRSTKLEDSAMYFCASSEFQDITWNEQFFGPGTRLTVL.

The rearrangement uses TRBV4-1 and TRBJ2-2, with D hard to call. The CDR3 totals 14 residues. The V gene's germline CDR1 is MGHRA and CDR2 YSYEKL. With 0 bases removed from V and 9 bases from J, the gap between germline ends came to 11 bases. This CDR3 reads CASSQDRAFRELFF. For the CDR3, the DNA is TGCGCCAGCAGCCAAGATAGGGCCTTCAGGGAGCTGTTTTTT.

The J gene is TRBJ2-7, the V gene TRBV4-1, with 7 bases that match TRBD1. Germline values: CDR1 MGHRA, CDR2 YSYEKL. CDR3 length: 15 amino acids. Trimming at V came to 1 base and at J to 7 bases, leaving 10 bases not matched to a gene. The DNA for the CDR3 is TGCGCCAGCAGCCAAGGAATAACAGGGGCTCAGGAGCAGTACTTC. Its translation: CASSQGITGAQEQYF.

This clonotype turned up a few times. The chain combines TRBV7-9 with TRBJ2-1, with TRBD2 identical over 9 bases. Germline V gene lookup returns CDR1 SEHNR and CDR2 FQNEAQ (reference sequence). J gave up 7 bases and V 5 bases, and 9 bases lay outside the gene matches. The CDR3 covers 15 residues. CDR3 amino acids: CASSPGGGARNEQFF. CDR3 nucleotides: TGTGCCAGCAGCCCAGGCGGGGGGGCCAGAAATGAGCAGTTCTTC.

V and J are TRBV2 and TRBJ1-2, with D unclear. Trimming removed 6 bases from V and 8 bases from J, with 25 bases in between. This CDR3 contains 16 residues. Germline V gives CDR1 SNHLY, CDR2 FYNNEI. This chain's CDR3 is CASRSTAFVDGMGYTF. DNA for the CDR3: TGTGCCAGCAGGTCCACAGCCTTTGTTGACGGTATGGGCTACACCTTC.

This chain connects TRBV12-3 or TRBV12-4 to TRBJ1-1; TRBD1 matches 8 bases. Trimming cost V 3 bases and J 4 bases; bases outside gene matches: 4. This CDR3 contains 14 residues. CDR3 nucleotides: TGTGCCAGCAGTTTTGGACAGGGAGGCACTGAAGCTTTCTTT. This translates into CASSFGQGGTEAFF.

This clonotype was observed at least ten times. This chain joins TRBV29-1 and TRBJ2-5; a weak D match, TRBD2 (5 bases). V lost 3 bases, J lost 3 bases, and 14 bases lay in between. Germline assignment: CDR1 SQVTM and CDR2 ANQGSEA. This CDR3 has 14 residues. This CDR3 is CSVDEGFPKETQYF. The CDR3, as DNA: TGCAGCGTTGATGAGGGCTTCCCCAAAGAGACCCAGTACTTC.

The rearrangement joins TRBV12-3 or TRBV12-4 to TRBJ2-2; the D gene is possibly TRBD1 (6 bases). V lost 5 bases to trimming and J lost 5 bases, with 18 bases between them. The CDR3 has 16 amino acids. The CDR3 sequence: CASSPPDSDLTGELFF. The CDR3 DNA sequence: TGTGCCAGCAGTCCACCGGACAGTGATCTTACCGGGGAGCTGTTTTTT.

In this sample, this clonotype turned up once. The chain couples TRBV12-3 or TRBV12-4 to TRBJ2-1; D call uncertain. With 5 bases removed from V and 6 bases from J, the gap between germline ends came to 14 bases. There are 14 residues in the CDR3. DNA for the CDR3: TGTGCCAGCAGTCCACACGGGCCCCCCAATGAGCAGTTCTTC. Its translation is CASSPHGPPNEQFF.

This clonotype has just a few counts. The chain carries TRBV29-1 and TRBJ2-2; the D gene is possibly TRBD1 (7 bases). This CDR3 is built from 14 residues. Germline values: CDR1 SQVTM, CDR2 ANQGSEA. V was clipped by 6 bases and J by 3 bases, with 14 bases between them. The chain's CDR3 is CSVQGGSDTGELFF. The CDR3 DNA is TGCAGCGTGCAGGGGGGCTCCGACACCGGGGAGCTGTTTTTT.

The rearrangement uses TRBV5-8 and TRBJ2-6, with a weak D call TRBD1 (6 bases). Trimming took off 4 bases at V and 0 bases at J, with 17 bases between the two ends. Germline V gene sequence: CDR1 SGHTS, CDR2 YDEGEE. This CDR3 contains 18 residues. The CDR3 sequence: CASSGQTDTSSGANVLTF. The CDR3 DNA sequence: TGTGCCAGCAGCGGACAGACCGATACTTCCTCTGGGGCCAACGTCCTGACTTTC.

A few counts support this clonotype. The V call is TRBV5-1, the J call TRBJ2-3; possibly TRBD2 for D (6 bases). This CDR3 comprises 14 residues. Germline CDR1 is SGHRS and CDR2 is YFSETQ. V lost 7 bases to trimming and J lost 2 bases, with 14 bases between them. The CDR3 DNA reads as TGCGCCAGCGGCAGGTGGGACTTCACAGATACGCAGTATTTT. This codes for CASGRWDFTDTQYF.